This passage covers 11 T cell receptor beta chains from one sample sequenced in a study of blood T cell repertoires in COVID-19. Clones were read by immunoSEQ multiplex PCR, and TCRdb kept only the in-frame ones, dropping some. Of 370,000 or so clones listed, more than 65% are singletons. The sequenced sample consisted of peripheral blood. These receptors were collected from a human donor with acute or convalescent COVID-19. The donor label of this sample is uncertain.

V usage is TRBV11-2 and J usage is TRBJ2-7, with 7 positions matching TRBD2. V was clipped by 4 bases and J by 4 bases; unmatched bases: 13. The CDR3 totals 16 residues. The germline V gene has CDR1 SGHAT and CDR2 FQNNGV. The CDR3 sequence is CASSSRGEGKGYEQYF. The CDR3 coding sequence is TGTGCCAGCAGCTCCCGCGGGGAGGGGAAAGGGTACGAGCAGTACTTC.

The chain links TRBV5-1 to TRBJ2-7; D is perhaps TRBD1 (6 bases). The CDR3 has 17 amino acids. With 4 bases removed from V and 1 base from J, the gap between germline ends came to 21 bases. Germline CDR1 is SGHRS and CDR2 is YFSETQ. CDR3 in DNA: TGCGCCAGCAGCCGCGTCCTATCAGGGGTGGGGTCCTACGAGCAGTACTTC. This sequence encodes CASSRVLSGVGSYEQYF.

CDR3 in DNA: TGTGCCGCAGGGGGAAAAAATGGAAACACCATATATTTT. Translating it yields CAAGGKNGNTIYF. The chain has TRBV30 and TRBJ1-3, with TRBD1 identical over 7 bases. Germline trimming cut 8 bases from V and 3 bases from J; bases unmatched to any gene: 7. CDR3 length: 13 amino acids. Germline-derived CDR1 and CDR2 are GTSNPN and SVGIG (reference sequence).

This clone was counted once. The rearrangement links TRBV25-1 to TRBJ2-7; the match to TRBD2 covers 10 bases. Germline lookup yields CDR1 MGHDK and CDR2 SYGVNS. The CDR3 runs 12 residues. After removal of 5 bases from V and 7 bases from J, the junction contained 2 bases not matched to a gene. The DNA of the CDR3 is TGTGCCAGCAGTCCGGGACTAGCGGAGCAGTACTTC. Translation: CASSPGLAEQYF.

The V and J genes are TRBV29-1 and TRBJ2-7; a weak D match, TRBD1 (5 bases). Deletions cut 7 bases from V and 0 bases from J, with 10 bases between. The CDR3 is made up of 12 amino acids. The germline gives CDR1 SQVTM, CDR2 ANQGSEA. CDR3 in DNA: TGCAGCGCCAGGGCCTCCTCCTACGAGCAGTACTTC. Translating it yields CSARASSYEQYF.

This clone was seen at least ten times. The chain has TRBV4-1 and TRBJ2-7, with 7 bases that match TRBD2. The CDR3 has 16 amino acids. Trimming cost V 1 base and J 1 base; bases outside gene matches: 7. Germline values: CDR1 MGHRA, CDR2 YSYEKL. DNA of the CDR3: TGCGCCAGCAGCCAAGTTCCAGCGGGGCGGTCCTACGAGCAGTACTTC. Translation gives CASSQVPAGRSYEQYF.

The CDR3 loop is CATLSPTGGYTF. The CDR3 region has the DNA TGTGCCACCCTATCGCCCACGGGGGGCTACACCTTC. This chain connects TRBV6-5 to TRBJ1-2; D remains unclear. The germline V gene encodes CDR1 MNHEY and CDR2 SVGAGI. Trimming removed 10 bases at V and 8 bases at J, with 17 bases between. The CDR3 has 12 amino acids.

The V gene is TRBV6-5, the J gene TRBJ2-7, with 10 bases aligning to TRBD2. V dropped 6 bases and J dropped 3; count of bases not matched to a gene: 5. Germline V lookup: CDR1 MNHEY, CDR2 SVGAGI. This CDR3 has 14 amino acids. CDR3 amino acids: CASRKLAGNYEQYF. Here the CDR3 DNA reads TGTGCCAGCAGAAAACTAGCGGGAAACTACGAGCAGTACTTC.

The chain recombines TRBV27 with TRBJ1-2, with 9 bases aligning to TRBD1. Per germline, CDR1 MNHEY and CDR2 SMNVEV (reference sequence). With 5 bases clipped from V and 8 bases from J, the junction kept 12 bases outside the gene matches. The CDR3 extends over 15 amino acids. The CDR3 DNA sequence: TGTGCCAGCAGTCCGGGACAGGGCTCTGCGAGCGGCTACACCTTC. This gives the protein CASSPGQGSASGYTF.

The count of this clone is one. The gene calls are TRBV6-6 and TRBJ1-1, with D possibly matching TRBD1 (5 bases). From germline, CDR1 is MNHNY and CDR2 SVGAGI (reference sequence). V dropped 5 bases and J dropped 1 base, with 8 bases sitting between them. CDR3 length: 13 amino acids. The CDR3 DNA is TGTGCCAGCAGTATTCAGGGGAACACTGAAGCTTTCTTT. It is translated as CASSIQGNTEAFF.

The J gene is TRBJ2-5, the V gene TRBV4-2, with D perhaps matching TRBD2 (6 bases). This CDR3 has 14 amino acids. Germline V gives CDR1 LGHNA, CDR2 YNFKEQ. Between the trimmed V and J ends, which lost 0 bases and 8 bases, there was a span of 13 bases. Here the CDR3 DNA reads TGTGCCAGCAGCCAAGATGGTCGGGAGCGAACCCAGTACTTC. It translates to CASSQDGRERTQYF.